This is a list of T cell receptor beta chains from one sample in a study of human T cells and chemical hapten exposure. One entry per CDR3 protein, called by TCRdb with MiXCR from the RACE reads. Here the sample spans fewer than 100,000 distinct CDR3 sequences, about 9.9% being singletons. The sample here was whole blood, taken in connection with sensitization to the hapten diphenylcyclopropenone (DPC). These receptors were obtained from a man aged 18-30 years with alopecia areata. Some clones in this sample may be carry-over from other donors' samples. Each CDR3 is given with its conserved first and last residue. The D gene is left open where the match is weak. Expanded clones get a size class; other rows say once, few or many, or leave the size out.

J gene	D gene	clone size	V gene	CDR3 protein	CDR3 DNA
TRBJ2-1	.	.	TRBV20-1	CSASNLVEASEQFF	TGCAGTGCTAGCAATCTGGTAGAAGCGAGTGAGCAGTTCTTC
TRBJ2-7	TRBD1	.	TRBV9	CASGPGTGVNEQYF	TGTGCCAGCGGGCCTGGGACAGGGGTCAACGAGCAGTACTTC
TRBJ1-2	.	few	TRBV29-1	CSVGSGGIIGIYGYTF	TGCAGCGTTGGTTCGGGAGGGATCATAGGAATCTATGGCTACACCTTC
TRBJ2-1	TRBD2	many	TRBV19	CASTARGGPDEQFF	TGTGCCAGTACTGCGCGGGGGGGCCCCGATGAGCAGTTCTTC
TRBJ2-7	.	.	TRBV9	CASSGRGQPYEQYF	TGTGCCAGCAGCGGCCGAGGGCAGCCCTACGAGCAGTACTTC
TRBJ2-5	.	.	TRBV18	CASSPLWEETQYF	TGTGCCAGCTCACCATTGTGGGAAGAGACCCAGTACTTC
TRBJ1-3	.	few	TRBV19	CASETGRSSGNTIYF	TGTGCCTCCGAAACGGGACGTTCCTCTGGAAACACCATATATTTT
TRBJ2-3	.	many	TRBV7-2	CASSSEGADTQYF	TGTGCCAGCAGCTCAGAGGGCGCAGATACGCAGTATTTT
TRBJ1-6	.	many	TRBV6-5	CASSYVEVRSPLHF	TGTGCCAGCAGTTATGTGGAAGTCAGATCACCCCTCCACTTT
TRBJ1-5	.	many	TRBV21-1	CASSKVSENQPQHF	TGTGCCAGCAGCAAAGTCAGCGAGAATCAGCCCCAGCATTTT
TRBJ2-2	TRBD1	few	TRBV4-1	CASSQHRGPNTGELFF	TGCGCCAGCAGCCAGCACAGGGGTCCGAACACCGGGGAGCTGTTTTTT
TRBJ2-1	.	.	TRBV3-1	CASSRLTEEQFF	TGTGCCAGCAGCCGTCTTACAGAAGAGCAGTTCTTC
TRBJ1-2	TRBD1	few	TRBV7-9	CASSSLRGLGTAYGYTF	TGTGCCAGCAGCTCCCTAAGGGGACTAGGGACAGCCTATGGCTACACCTTC
TRBJ2-3	.	few	TRBV4-1	CASSQWGDTQYF	TGCGCCAGCAGCCAATGGGGAGATACGCAGTATTTT
TRBJ1-2	TRBD1	few	TRBV14	CASSSRTGALNYGYTF	TGTGCCAGCAGTTCCCGGACAGGGGCTTTAAACTATGGCTACACCTTC
TRBJ2-1	.	few	TRBV29-1	CSVDELYNEQFF	TGCAGCGTTGATGAGTTATACAATGAGCAGTTCTTC
TRBJ2-3	TRBD2	few	TRBV6-4	CASSERGSTDTQYF	TGTGCCAGCAGTGAGCGGGGGTCCACAGATACGCAGTATTTT
TRBJ1-1	TRBD1	few	TRBV18	CASSPDRGFAEAFF	TGTGCCAGCTCACCGGACAGGGGATTCGCTGAAGCTTTCTTT
TRBJ1-5	TRBD1	few	TRBV4-3	CASSPRQGGQPQHF	TGCGCCAGCAGCCCCAGACAGGGTGGTCAGCCCCAGCATTTT
TRBJ2-4	TRBD1	.	TRBV18	CASSPPSRDSGVQLAKNIQYF	TGTGCCAGCTCACCACCGAGCCGGGACAGCGGAGTCCAGCTAGCCAAAAACATTCAGTACTTC
TRBJ2-4	TRBD1	many	TRBV10-2	CASSESRTGDNIQYF	TGCGCCAGCAGTGAGAGTCGGACAGGGGATAACATTCAGTACTTC
TRBJ2-5	.	.	TRBV7-2	CASSLAEAETQYF	TGTGCCAGCAGCTTAGCGGAAGCGGAGACCCAGTACTTC